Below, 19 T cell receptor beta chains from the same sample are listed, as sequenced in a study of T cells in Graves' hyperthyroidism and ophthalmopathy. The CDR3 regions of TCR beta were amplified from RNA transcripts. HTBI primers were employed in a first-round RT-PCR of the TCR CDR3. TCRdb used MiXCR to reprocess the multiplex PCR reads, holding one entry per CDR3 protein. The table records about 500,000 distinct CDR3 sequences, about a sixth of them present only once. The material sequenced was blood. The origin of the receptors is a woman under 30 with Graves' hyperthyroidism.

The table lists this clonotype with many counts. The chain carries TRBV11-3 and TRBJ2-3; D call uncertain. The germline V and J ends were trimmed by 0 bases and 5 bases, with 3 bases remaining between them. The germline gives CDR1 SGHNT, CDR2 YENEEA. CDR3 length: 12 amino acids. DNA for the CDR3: TGTGCCAGCAGCTTAGATCGAGATACGCAGTATTTT. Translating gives CASSLDRDTQYF.

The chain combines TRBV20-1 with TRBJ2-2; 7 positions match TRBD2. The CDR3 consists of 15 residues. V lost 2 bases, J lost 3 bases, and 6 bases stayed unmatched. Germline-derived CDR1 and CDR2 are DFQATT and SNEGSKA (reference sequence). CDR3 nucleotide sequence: TGCAGTGCTAGAAGCCTAGCGGAGGACACCGGGGAGCTGTTTTTT. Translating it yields CSARSLAEDTGELFF.

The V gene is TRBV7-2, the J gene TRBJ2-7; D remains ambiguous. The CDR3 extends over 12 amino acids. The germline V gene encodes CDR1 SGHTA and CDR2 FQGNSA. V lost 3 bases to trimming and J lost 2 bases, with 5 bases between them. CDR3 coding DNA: TGTGCCAGCAGCTTTCCGACCTACGAGCAGTACTTC. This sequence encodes CASSFPTYEQYF.

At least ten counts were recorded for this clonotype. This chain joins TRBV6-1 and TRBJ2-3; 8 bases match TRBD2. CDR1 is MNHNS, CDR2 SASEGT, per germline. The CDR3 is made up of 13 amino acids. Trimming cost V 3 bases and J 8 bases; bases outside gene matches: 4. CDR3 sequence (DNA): TGTGCCAGCAGTGACATAGCGGGGCCTACGCAGTATTTT. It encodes CASSDIAGPTQYF.

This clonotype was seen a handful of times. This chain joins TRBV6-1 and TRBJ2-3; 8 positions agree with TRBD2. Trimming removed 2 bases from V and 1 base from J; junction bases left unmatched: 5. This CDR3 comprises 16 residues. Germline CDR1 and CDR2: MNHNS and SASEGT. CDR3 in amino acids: CASSELSGSGTDTQYF. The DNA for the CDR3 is TGTGCCAGCAGTGAACTGAGCGGGAGCGGCACAGATACGCAGTATTTT.

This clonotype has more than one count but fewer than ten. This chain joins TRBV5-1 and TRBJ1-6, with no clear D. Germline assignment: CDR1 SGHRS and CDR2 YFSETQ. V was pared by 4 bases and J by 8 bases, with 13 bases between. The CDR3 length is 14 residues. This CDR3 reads CASSPRGGDSPLHF. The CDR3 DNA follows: TGCGCCAGCAGCCCCCGGGGTGGGGATTCACCCCTCCACTTT.

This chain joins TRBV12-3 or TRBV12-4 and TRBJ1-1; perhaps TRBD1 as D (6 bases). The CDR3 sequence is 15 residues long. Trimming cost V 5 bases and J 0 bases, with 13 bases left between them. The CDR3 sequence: CASSTPGHLNTEAFF. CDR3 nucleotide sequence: TGTGCCAGCAGTACCCCGGGACACTTGAACACTGAAGCTTTCTTT.

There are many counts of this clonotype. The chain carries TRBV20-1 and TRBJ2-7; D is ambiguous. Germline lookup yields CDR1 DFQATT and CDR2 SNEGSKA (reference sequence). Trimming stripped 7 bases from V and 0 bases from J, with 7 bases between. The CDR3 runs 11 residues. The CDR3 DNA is TGCAGTGGAAAAGACTCCTACGAGCAGTACTTC. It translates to CSGKDSYEQYF.

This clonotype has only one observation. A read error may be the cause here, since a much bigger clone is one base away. The CDR3 DNA sequence: TGTGCCAGCTCACCGAAGATCGCTCAGGGGTTCACTGAAGCTTTCTTT. This codes for CASSPKIAQGFTEAFF. The chain carries TRBV18 and TRBJ1-1; tentative D call: TRBD1 (6 bases). Germline assignment: CDR1 KGHSH and CDR2 LQKENI. Trimming stripped 3 bases from V and 4 bases from J, with 18 bases between. CDR3 size: 16 residues.

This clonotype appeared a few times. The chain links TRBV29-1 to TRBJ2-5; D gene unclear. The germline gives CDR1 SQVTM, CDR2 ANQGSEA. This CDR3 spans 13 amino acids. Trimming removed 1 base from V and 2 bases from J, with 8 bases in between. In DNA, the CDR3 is TGCAGCGTTGAAGTAATAGTACAAGAGACCCAGTACTTC. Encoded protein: CSVEVIVQETQYF.

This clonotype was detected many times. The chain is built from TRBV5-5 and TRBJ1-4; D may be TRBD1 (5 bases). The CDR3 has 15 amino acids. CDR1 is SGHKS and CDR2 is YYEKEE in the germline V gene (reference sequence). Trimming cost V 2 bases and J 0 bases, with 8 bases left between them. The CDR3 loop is CASSLQEATNEKLFF. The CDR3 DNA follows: TGTGCCAGCAGCTTACAGGAGGCAACTAATGAAAAACTGTTTTTT.

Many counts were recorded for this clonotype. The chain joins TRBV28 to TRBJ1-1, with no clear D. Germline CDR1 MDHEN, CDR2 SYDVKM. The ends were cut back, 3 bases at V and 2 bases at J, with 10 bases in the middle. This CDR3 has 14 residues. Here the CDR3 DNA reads TGTGCCAGCAGTTTTCTGGGGTCCAACACTGAAGCTTTCTTT. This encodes CASSFLGSNTEAFF.

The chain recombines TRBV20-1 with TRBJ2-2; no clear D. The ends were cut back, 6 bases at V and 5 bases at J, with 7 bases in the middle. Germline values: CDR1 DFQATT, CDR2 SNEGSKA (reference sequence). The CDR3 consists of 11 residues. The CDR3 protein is CSAPRTGELFF. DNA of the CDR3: TGCAGTGCCCCGAGGACCGGGGAGCTGTTTTTT.

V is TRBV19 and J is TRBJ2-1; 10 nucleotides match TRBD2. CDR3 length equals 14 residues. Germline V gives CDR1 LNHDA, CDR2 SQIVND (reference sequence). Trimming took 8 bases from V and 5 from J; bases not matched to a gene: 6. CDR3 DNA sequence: TGTGCCAGTCTAAGCGGGGGGGCCGACAATGAGCAGTTCTTC. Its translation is CASLSGGADNEQFF.

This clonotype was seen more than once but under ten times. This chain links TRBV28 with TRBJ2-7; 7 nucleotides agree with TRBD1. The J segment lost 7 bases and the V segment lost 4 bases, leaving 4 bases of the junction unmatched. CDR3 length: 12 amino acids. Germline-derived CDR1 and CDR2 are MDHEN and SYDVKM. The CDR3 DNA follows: TGTGCCAGCAGTTGGACAGGTAAAGAGCAGTACTTC. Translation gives CASSWTGKEQYF.

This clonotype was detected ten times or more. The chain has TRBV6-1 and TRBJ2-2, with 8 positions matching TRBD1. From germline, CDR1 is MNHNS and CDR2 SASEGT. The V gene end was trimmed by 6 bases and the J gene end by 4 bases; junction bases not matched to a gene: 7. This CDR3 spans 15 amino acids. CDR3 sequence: CASRVDRAVTGELFF. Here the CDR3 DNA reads TGTGCCAGCAGAGTGGACAGGGCGGTCACCGGGGAGCTGTTTTTT.

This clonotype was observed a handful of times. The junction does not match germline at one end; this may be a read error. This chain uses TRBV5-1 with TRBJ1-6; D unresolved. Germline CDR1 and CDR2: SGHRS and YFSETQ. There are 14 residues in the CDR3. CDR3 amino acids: CASSLGWGNSPLHF. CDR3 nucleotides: TGTGCCAGCAGCTTGGGCTGGGGAAATTCACCCCTCCACTTT.

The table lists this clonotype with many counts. This chain's CDR3 is CASSRTSGSSYNEQFF. In DNA, the CDR3 is TGTGCCAGCAGCCGTACTAGCGGTAGCTCCTACAATGAGCAGTTCTTC. V and J are TRBV11-3 and TRBJ2-1, with 8 bases lining up with TRBD2. The junction had 6 bases not matched to a gene; V was cut back by 5 bases and J by 0 bases. The CDR3 has 16 amino acids. The germline V gene has CDR1 SGHNT and CDR2 YENEEA.

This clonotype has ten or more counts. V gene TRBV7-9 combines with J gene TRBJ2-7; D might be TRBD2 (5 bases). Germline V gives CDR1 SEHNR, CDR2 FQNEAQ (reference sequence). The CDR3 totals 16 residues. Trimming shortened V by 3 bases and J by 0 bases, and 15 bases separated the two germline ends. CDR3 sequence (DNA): TGTGCCAGCAGCTTTTCCTCGACGGGAAACTCCTACGAGCAGTACTTC. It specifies CASSFSSTGNSYEQYF.